This T cell receptor beta chain was found in a study of blood T cell repertoires in COVID-19. Overall study: The United States, Italy and Spain supplied acute and convalescent COVID-19 samples. The cDNA or gDNA used as material had been derived from T cells, B-cell-depleted T cells, or PBMCs.

Germline-derived CDR1 and CDR2 are LNHNV and YYDKDF (reference sequence). This CDR3 is built from 17 residues. V gave up 2 bases and J gave up 5 bases; unmatched junction bases: 7. Under the authors' procedure: Reference gene primer amplification gave nucleated cell count estimates. Clones were read by immunoSEQ multiplex PCR, and TCRdb kept only the in-frame ones, dropping some. The DNA gave D and trimming, while V, J and clone size come from that table. The sample has 55,000 or so clones, approximately 85% seen once. The sample taken for sequencing was peripheral blood. J is TRBJ2-5 and V is TRBV15; 14 positions match TRBD2. This sequence was found in a human donor in a cohort sampled during active COVID-19. CDR3 sequence: CATSRLPGLAGAETQYF. The CDR3 region has the DNA TGTGCCACCAGCAGACTACCGGGACTAGCGGGAGCGGAGACCCAGTACTTC.